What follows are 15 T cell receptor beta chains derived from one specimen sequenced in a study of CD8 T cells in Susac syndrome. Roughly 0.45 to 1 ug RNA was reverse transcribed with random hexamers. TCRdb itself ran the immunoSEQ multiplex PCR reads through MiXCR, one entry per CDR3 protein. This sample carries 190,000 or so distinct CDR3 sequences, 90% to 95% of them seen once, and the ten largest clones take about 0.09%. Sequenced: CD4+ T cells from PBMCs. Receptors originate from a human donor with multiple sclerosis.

In nucleotides, the CDR3 is TGTGCCACCAGTGATTTCCATGGGAATACGCAGTATTTT. Translation: CATSDFHGNTQYF. This chain uses TRBV24-1 with TRBJ2-3; no clear D. With 1 base removed from V and 7 bases from J, the gap between germline ends came to 8 bases. The CDR3 contains 13 residues. Per germline, CDR1 KGHDR and CDR2 SFDVKD.

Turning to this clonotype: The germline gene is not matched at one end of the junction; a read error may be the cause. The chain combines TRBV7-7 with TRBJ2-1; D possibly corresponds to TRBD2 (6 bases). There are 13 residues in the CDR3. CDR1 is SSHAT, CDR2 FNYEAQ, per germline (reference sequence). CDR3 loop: CASSRDGGGEQFF. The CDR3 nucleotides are TGTGCTAGCAGTCGCGACGGGGGAGGTGAGCAGTTCTTC.

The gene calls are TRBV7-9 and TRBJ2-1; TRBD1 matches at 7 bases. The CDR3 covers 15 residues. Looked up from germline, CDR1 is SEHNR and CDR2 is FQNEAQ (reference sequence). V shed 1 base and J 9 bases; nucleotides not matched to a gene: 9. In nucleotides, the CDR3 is TGTGCCAGCAGCTTAGGACAGGGATTGTCTGGTGAGCAGTTCTTC. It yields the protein CASSLGQGLSGEQFF. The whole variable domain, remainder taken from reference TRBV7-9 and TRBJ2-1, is DTGVSQNPRHKITKRGQNVTFRCDPISEHNRLYWYRQTLGQGPEFLTYFQNEAQLEKSRLLSDRFSAERPKGSFSTLEIQRTEQGDSAMYLCASSLGQGLSGEQFFGPGTRLTVL.

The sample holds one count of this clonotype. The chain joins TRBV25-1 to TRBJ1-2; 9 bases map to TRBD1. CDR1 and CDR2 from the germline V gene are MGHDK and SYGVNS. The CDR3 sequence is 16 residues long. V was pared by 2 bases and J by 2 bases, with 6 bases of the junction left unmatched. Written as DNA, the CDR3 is TGTGCCAGCAGTGAAGACAGGGGGATGAGGAACTATGGCTACACCTTC. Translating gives CASSEDRGMRNYGYTF.

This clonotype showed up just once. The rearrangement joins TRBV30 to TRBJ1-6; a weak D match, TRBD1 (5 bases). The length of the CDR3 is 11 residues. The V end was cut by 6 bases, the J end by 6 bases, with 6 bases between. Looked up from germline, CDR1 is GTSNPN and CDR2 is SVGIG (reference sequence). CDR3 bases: TGTGCCTGTGACAGTAATTCACCCCTCCACTTT. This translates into CACDSNSPLHF.

CDR3 bases: TGTGCCAGCAGCCAGGGGATGGGGATTAATTCACCCCTCCACTTT. Amino acid sequence: CASSQGMGINSPLHF. The chain couples TRBV3-1 to TRBJ1-6; no definite D call. Trimming took 3 bases from V and 6 from J, leaving 12 bases between them. The CDR3 covers 15 residues. Per the germline V gene, CDR1 is LGHDT and CDR2 is YNNKEL (reference sequence). Using reference TRBV3-1 and TRBJ1-6 for the parts outside the CDR3, the full variable domain is DTAVSQTPKYLVTQMGNDKSIKCEQNLGHDTMYWYKQDSKKFLKIMFSYNNKELIINETVPNRFSPKSPDKAHLNLHINSLELGDSAVYFCASSQGMGINSPLHFGNGTRLTVT.

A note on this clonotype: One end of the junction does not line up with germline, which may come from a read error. The CDR3 here is CASSFGTANTEAFF. CDR3 bases: TGTGCCAGCAGTTTCGGGACAGCGAACACTGAAGCGTTCTTT. The chain employs TRBV7-9 and TRBJ1-1; 7 positions agree with TRBD1. Germline V lookup: CDR1 SEHNR, CDR2 FQNEAQ (reference sequence). CDR3 length: 14 residues.

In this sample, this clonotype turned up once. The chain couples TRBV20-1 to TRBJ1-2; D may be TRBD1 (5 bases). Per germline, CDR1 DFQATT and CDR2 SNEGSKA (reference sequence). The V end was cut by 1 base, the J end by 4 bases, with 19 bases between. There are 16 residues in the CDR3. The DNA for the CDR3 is TGCAGTGCTAGAGGGAGCTTAACCCAGGGCTTCTATGGCTACACCTTC. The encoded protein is CSARGSLTQGFYGYTF.

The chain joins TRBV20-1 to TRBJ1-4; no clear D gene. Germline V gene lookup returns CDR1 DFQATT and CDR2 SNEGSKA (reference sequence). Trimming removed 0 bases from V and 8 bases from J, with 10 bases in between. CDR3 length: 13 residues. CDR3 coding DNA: TGCAGTGCTAGAGATAGCCAGAGAGAAAAACTGTTTTTT. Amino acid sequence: CSARDSQREKLFF.

DNA for the CDR3: TGTGCCTGGAGGGGATTGGCGAGCTCCTACAATGAGCAGTTCTTC. Its protein is CAWRGLASSYNEQFF. This sequence joins TRBV30 and TRBJ2-1; D gene uncertain. Between the trimmed V and J ends, which lost 3 bases and 0 bases, there was a span of 12 bases. CDR3 size: 15 residues. Germline V gene sequence: CDR1 GTSNPN, CDR2 SVGIG (reference sequence).

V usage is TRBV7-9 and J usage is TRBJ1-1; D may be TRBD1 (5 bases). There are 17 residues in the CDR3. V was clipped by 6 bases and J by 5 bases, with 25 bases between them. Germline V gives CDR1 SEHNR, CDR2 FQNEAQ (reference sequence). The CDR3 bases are TGTGCCAGCAGACGGGGGGACGGCCCTTCGAGCGGGACTGAAGCTTTCTTT. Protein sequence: CASRRGDGPSSGTEAFF.

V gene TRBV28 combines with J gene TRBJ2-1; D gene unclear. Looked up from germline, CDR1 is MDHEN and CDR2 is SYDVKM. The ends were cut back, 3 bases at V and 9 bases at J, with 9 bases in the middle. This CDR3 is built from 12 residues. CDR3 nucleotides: TGTGCCAGCAGTTTTTGGAAGGTTGAGCAGTTCTTC. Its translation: CASSFWKVEQFF.

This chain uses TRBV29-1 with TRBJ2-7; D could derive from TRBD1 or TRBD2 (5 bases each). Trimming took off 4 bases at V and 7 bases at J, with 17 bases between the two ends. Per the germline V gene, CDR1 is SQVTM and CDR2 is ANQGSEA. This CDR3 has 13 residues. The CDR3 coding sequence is TGCAGCGTTGTGGCGGGTTGGGGGTATGAGCAGTACTTC. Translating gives CSVVAGWGYEQYF.

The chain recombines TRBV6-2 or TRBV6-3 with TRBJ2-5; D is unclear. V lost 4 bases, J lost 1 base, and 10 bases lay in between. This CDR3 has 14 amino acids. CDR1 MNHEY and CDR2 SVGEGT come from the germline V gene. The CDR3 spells CASSSSVSQETQYF. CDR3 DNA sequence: TGTGCCAGCAGTTCGTCCGTGTCCCAAGAGACCCAGTACTTC.

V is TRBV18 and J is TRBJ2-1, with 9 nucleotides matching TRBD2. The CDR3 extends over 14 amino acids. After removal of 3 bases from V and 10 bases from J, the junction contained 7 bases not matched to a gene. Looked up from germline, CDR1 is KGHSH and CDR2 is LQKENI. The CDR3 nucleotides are TGTGCCAGCTCACCCCCGGGGCTAGCGGGGGAGCAGTTCTTC. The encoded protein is CASSPPGLAGEQFF.